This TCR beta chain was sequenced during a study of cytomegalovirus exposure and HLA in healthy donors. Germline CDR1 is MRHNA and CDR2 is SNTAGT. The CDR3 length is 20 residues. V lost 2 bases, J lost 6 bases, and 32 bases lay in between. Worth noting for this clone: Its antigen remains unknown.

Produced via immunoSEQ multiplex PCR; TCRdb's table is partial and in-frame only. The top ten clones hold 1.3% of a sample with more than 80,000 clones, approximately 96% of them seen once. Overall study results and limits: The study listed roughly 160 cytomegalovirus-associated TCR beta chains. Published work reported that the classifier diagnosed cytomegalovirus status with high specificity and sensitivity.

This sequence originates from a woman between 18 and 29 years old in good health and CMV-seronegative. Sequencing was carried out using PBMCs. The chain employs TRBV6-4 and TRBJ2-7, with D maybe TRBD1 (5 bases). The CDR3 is CASSDPRLRVALVISSEQYF. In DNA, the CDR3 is TGTGCCAGCAGTGACCCTCGACTCAGGGTGGCATTGGTAATAAGTAGCGAGCAGTACTTC.